The 8 T cell receptor beta chains below all came from one sample that was sequenced in a study of response to subunit inactivated influenza vaccine. MiXCR, applied by TCRdb to the RT-PCR reads, yields one record per CDR3 protein. In the table there are hundreds of thousands of distinct CDR3 sequences, about 17% of which are singletons. Specimen: CD4+ T cells sorted from PBMCs, collected less than 30 months after vaccination. These receptors came from a man aged 50 to 69 who received an inactivated influenza vaccine.

This clonotype was seen a handful of times. The rearrangement uses TRBV29-1 and TRBJ1-1; the D is unclear. Germline V gives CDR1 SQVTM, CDR2 ANQGSEA. V dropped 6 bases and J dropped 5 bases, with 19 bases sitting between them. The CDR3 is 14 residues long. The CDR3 sequence is CSVKKTVGITEAFF. The CDR3 region has the DNA TGCAGCGTCAAAAAGACGGTGGGGATTACTGAAGCTTTCTTT. The full variable domain, in which reference TRBV29-1 and TRBJ1-1 provide the parts outside the CDR3, is SAVISQKPSRDICQRGTSLTIQCQVDSQVTMMFWYRQQPGQSLTLIATANQGSEATYESGFVIDKFPISRPNLTFSTLTVSNMSPEDSSIYLCSVKKTVGITEAFFGQGTRLTVV.

This clonotype has a count of ten or more. The V call is TRBV5-1, the J call TRBJ2-2; D is uncertain. The CDR3 sequence is 16 residues long. The germline CDR1 and CDR2 sequences are SGHRS and YFSETQ. V was clipped by 4 bases and J by 7 bases, with 20 bases between them. The CDR3 reads CASSQMGGATGGELFF. DNA of the CDR3: TGCGCCAGCAGCCAGATGGGCGGCGCCACCGGCGGGGAGCTGTTTTTT.

The V and J genes are TRBV24-1 and TRBJ2-1; 14 nucleotides agree with TRBD2. Germline V lookup: CDR1 KGHDR, CDR2 SFDVKD. J gave up 5 bases and V 4 bases, and 9 bases lay outside the gene matches. This CDR3 has 18 residues. The CDR3 coding sequence is TGTGCCACCAGTGACCCTGGACTAGCGGGAGGCCTTGACAATGAGCAGTTCTTC. Amino acid sequence: CATSDPGLAGGLDNEQFF.

This chain uses TRBV2 with TRBJ2-1, with TRBD2 matching over 9 bases. The junction had 6 bases not matched to a gene; V was cut back by 4 bases and J by 2 bases. The germline V gene has CDR1 SNHLY and CDR2 FYNNEI. The CDR3 extends over 16 amino acids. CDR3 DNA: TGTGCCAGCAGTGGTAGAGCTAGCGGGGCCTACAATGAGCAGTTCTTC. Encoded protein: CASSGRASGAYNEQFF.

This clonotype was detected many times. This sequence joins TRBV7-9 and TRBJ1-2; D call uncertain. The CDR3 runs to 13 residues. In germline, CDR1 is SEHNR, CDR2 FQNEAQ (reference sequence). V lost 4 bases, J lost 3 bases, and 9 bases lay in between. CDR3 in DNA: TGTGCCAGCAGCTCATACAGCCACTATGGCTACACCTTC. This sequence encodes CASSSYSHYGYTF.

This clonotype was recorded a few times. The rearrangement joins TRBV6-2 or TRBV6-3 to TRBJ2-1; the match to TRBD2 covers 11 bases. The CDR3 runs to 14 residues. The ends lost 8 bases at V and 7 bases at J; junction bases unmatched: 7. Germline V gene lookup returns CDR1 MNHEY and CDR2 SVGEGT. The CDR3 DNA is TGTGCCAGCGGTCGACTAGCGGGGAAAAATGAGCAGTTCTTC. Protein sequence: CASGRLAGKNEQFF.

The rearrangement uses TRBV6-5 and TRBJ2-1; a possible D gene is TRBD2 (6 bases). The CDR3 covers 14 residues. Germline CDR1 is MNHEY and CDR2 is SVGAGI. Trimming removed 0 bases from V and 3 bases from J, with 6 bases in between. The CDR3 DNA is TGTGCCAGCAGTTACTCGGGACTCTACAATGAGCAGTTCTTC. Translating gives CASSYSGLYNEQFF.

CDR3 region: CSASLRLSQPQHF. The CDR3 DNA sequence: TGCAGTGCTAGTCTCAGGCTTAGTCAGCCCCAGCATTTT. This chain links TRBV20-1 with TRBJ1-5; no reliable D call. The CDR3 is made up of 13 amino acids. CDR1 is DFQATT and CDR2 is SNEGSKA in the germline V gene (reference sequence). V lost 3 bases to trimming and J lost 6 bases, with 12 bases between them.